The present T cell receptor (beta chain) was sequenced within a study of T-cell reconstitution after alpha-beta-depleted transplantation in children. The library targeted TCRbeta and was prepared with unique molecular identifiers. Using its own MiXCR run on the PCR reads, TCRdb lists one record per CDR3 protein. The sample carries 170,000 or so distinct CDR3 sequences, about 6.8% recorded once. V lost 4 bases and J lost 4; bases outside the gene matches: 20. Germline V gene data show CDR1 as DFQATT and CDR2 as SNEGSKA (reference sequence). This CDR3 is 18 amino acids long. This clonotype has a handful of counts.

This chain connects TRBV20-1 to TRBJ2-7, with TRBD2 matching 9 bases. The TCR comes from a human donor who donated a stem cell graft to a child with Wiskott-Aldrich syndrome. The source material was PBMCs from the stem cell graft donor, sampled from the stem cell graft. CDR3 loop: CSAKKTSGGNRELYEQYF. CDR3 nucleotides: TGCAGTGCTAAAAAGACTAGCGGAGGAAACCGGGAGCTATACGAGCAGTACTTC.